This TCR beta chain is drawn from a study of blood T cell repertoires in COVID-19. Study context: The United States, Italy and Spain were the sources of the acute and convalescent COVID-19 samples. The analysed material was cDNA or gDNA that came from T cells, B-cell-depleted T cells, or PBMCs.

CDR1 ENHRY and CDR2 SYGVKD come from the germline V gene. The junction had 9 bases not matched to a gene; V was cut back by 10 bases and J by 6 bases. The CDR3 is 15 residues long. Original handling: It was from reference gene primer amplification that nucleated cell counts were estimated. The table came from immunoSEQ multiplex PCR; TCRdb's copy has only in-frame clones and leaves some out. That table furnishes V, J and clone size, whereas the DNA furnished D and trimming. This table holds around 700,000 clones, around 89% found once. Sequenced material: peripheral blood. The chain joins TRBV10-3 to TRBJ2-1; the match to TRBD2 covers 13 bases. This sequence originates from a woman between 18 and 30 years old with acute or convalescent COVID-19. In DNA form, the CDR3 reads TGTGCCACCCAGTCTACTAGCGGGGGGGCCAATGAGCAGTTCTTC. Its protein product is CATQSTSGGANEQFF.